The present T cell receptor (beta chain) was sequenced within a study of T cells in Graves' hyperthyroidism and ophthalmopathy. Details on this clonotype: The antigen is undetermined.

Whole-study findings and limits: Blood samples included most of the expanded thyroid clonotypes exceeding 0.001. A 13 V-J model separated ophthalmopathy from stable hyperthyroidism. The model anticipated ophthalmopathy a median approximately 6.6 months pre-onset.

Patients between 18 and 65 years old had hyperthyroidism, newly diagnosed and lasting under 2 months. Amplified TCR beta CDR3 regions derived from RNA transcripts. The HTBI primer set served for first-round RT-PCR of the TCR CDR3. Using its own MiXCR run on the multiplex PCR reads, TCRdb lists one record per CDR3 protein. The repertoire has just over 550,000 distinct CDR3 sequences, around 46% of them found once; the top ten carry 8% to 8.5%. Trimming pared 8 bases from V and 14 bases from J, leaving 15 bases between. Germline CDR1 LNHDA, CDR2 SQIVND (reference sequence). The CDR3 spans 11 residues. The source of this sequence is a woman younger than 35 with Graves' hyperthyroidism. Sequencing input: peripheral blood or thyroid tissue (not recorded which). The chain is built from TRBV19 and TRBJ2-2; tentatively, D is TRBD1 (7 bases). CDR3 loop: CASRTTGALFF. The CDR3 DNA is TGTGCCAGTCGGACTACAGGGGCACTGTTTTTT.